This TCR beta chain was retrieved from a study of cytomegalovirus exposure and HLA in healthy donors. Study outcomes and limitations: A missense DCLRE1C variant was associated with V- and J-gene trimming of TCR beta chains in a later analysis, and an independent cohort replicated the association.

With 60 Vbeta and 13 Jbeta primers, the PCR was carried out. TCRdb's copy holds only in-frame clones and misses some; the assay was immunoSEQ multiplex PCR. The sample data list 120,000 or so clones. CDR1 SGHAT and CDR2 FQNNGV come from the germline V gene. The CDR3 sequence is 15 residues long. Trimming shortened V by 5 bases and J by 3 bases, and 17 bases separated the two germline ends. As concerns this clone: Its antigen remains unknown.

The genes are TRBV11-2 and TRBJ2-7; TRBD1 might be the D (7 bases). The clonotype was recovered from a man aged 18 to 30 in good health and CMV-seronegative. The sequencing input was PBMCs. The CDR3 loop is CASSPLGGQFYEQYF. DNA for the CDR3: TGTGCCAGCAGCCCGCTGGGGGGACAGTTCTACGAGCAGTACTTC.